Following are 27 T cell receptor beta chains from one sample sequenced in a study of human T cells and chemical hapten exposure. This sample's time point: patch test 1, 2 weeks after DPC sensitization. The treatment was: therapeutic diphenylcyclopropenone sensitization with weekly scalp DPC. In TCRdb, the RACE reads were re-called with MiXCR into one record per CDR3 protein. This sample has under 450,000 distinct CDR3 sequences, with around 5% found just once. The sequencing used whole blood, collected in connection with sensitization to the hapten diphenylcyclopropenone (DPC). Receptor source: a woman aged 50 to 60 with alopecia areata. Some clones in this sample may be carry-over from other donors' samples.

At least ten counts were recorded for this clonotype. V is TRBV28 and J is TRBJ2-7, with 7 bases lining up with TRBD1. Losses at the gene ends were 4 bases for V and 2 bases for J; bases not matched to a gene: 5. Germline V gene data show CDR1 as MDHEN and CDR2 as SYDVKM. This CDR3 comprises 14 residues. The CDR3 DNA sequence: TGTGCCAGCAGTTACCCGGGACAGCCCTACGAGCAGTACTTC. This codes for CASSYPGQPYEQYF.

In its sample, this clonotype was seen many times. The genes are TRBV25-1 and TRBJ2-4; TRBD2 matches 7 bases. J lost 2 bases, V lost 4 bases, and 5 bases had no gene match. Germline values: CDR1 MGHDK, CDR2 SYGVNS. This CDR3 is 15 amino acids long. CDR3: CASSVSGMTKNIQYF. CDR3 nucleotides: TGTGCCAGCAGTGTCAGCGGGATGACCAAAAACATTCAGTACTTC. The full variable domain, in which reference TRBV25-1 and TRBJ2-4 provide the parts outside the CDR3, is EADIYQTPRYLVIGTGKKITLECSQTMGHDKMYWYQQDPGMELHLIHYSYGVNSTEKGDLSSESTVSRIRTEHFPLTLESARPSHTSQYLCASSVSGMTKNIQYFGAGTRLSVL.

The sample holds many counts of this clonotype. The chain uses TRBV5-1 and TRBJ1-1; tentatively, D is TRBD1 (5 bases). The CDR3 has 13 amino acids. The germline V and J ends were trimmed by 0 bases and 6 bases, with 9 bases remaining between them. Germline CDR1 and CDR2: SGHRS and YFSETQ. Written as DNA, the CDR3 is TGCGCCAGCAGCTTGGCGGGGACGTCTGAAGCTTTCTTT. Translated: CASSLAGTSEAFF.

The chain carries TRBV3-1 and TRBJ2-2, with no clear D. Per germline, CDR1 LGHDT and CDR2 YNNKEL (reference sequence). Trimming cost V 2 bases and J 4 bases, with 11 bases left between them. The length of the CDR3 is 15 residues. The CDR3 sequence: CASSQRTASTGELFF. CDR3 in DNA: TGTGCCAGCAGCCAAAGGACGGCCTCCACCGGGGAGCTGTTTTTT.

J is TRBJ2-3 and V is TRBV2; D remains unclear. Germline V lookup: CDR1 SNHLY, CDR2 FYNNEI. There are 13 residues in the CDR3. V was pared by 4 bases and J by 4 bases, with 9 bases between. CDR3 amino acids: CASSAGVADTQYF. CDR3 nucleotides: TGTGCCAGCAGTGCCGGTGTGGCAGATACGCAGTATTTT.

DNA for the CDR3: TGTGCCAGCAGTTATAACTACCCCTACAATGAGCAGTTCTTC. Residues: CASSYNYPYNEQFF. V is TRBV6-2 or TRBV6-3 and J is TRBJ2-1; D is uncertain. The CDR3 sequence is 14 residues long. Per germline, CDR1 MNHEY and CDR2 SVGEGT. V was clipped by 3 bases and J by 2 bases, with 8 bases between them.

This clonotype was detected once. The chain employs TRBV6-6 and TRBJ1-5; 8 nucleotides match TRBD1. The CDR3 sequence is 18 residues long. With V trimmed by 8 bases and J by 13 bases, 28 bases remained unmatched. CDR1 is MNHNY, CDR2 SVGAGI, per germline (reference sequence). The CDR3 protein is CASLPGTGVFNQPRGQHF. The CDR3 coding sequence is TGTGCCAGCCTCCCCGGGACAGGCGTTTTCAATCAGCCCCGTGGTCAGCATTTT.

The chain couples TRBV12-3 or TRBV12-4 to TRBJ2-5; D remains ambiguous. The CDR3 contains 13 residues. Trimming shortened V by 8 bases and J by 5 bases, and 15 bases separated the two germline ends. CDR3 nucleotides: TGTGCCAGCCGTGACGACCTGTTGGAGACCCAGTACTTC. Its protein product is CASRDDLLETQYF.

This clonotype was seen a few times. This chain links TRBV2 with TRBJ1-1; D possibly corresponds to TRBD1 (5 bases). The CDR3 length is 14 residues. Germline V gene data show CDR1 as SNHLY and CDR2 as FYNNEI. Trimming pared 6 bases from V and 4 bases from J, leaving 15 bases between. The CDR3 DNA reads TGTGCCAGCAGGTCCGAAGGGGATAGCACTGAAGCTTTCTTT. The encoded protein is CASRSEGDSTEAFF.

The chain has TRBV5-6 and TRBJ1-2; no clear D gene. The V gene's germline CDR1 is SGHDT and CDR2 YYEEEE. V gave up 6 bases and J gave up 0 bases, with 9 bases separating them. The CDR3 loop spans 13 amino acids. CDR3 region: CASTLAANYGYTF. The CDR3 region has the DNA TGTGCCAGCACATTGGCAGCTAACTATGGCTACACCTTC.

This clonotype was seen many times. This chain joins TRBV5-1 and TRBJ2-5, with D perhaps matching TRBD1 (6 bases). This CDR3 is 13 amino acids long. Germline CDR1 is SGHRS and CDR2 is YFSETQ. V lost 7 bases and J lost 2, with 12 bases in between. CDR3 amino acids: CASGRDKQETQYF. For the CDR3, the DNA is TGCGCCAGCGGACGGGACAAGCAAGAGACCCAGTACTTC.

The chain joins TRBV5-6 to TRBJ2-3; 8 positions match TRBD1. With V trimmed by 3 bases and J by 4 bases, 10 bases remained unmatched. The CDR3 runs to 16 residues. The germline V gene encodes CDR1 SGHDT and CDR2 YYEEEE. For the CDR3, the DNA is TGTGCCAGCAGCTCTCTCCCAGGGGGCGGCTCAGATACGCAGTATTTT. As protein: CASSSLPGGGSDTQYF.

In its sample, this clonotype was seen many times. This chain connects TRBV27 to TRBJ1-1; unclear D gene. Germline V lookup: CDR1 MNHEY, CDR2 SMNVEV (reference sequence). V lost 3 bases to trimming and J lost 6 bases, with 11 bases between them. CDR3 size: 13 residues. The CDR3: CASSLGGLAEAFF. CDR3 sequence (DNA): TGTGCCAGCAGTTTGGGAGGTTTGGCTGAAGCTTTCTTT.

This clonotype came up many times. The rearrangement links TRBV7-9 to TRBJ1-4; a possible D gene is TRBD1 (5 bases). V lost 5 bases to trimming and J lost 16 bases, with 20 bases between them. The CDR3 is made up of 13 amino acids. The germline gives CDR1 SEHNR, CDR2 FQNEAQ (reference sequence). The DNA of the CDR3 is TGTGCCAGCAGCGTGGGCGGGGGACCGTGGCAGTTTTTT. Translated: CASSVGGGPWQFF.

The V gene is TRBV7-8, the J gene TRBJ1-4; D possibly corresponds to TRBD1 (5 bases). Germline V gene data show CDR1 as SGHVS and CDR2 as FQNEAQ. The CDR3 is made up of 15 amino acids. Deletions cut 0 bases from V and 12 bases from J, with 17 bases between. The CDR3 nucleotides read TGTGCCAGCAGCTTAGCGGAGGGGCGGTGGCTGGAACTGTTTTTT. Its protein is CASSLAEGRWLELFF.

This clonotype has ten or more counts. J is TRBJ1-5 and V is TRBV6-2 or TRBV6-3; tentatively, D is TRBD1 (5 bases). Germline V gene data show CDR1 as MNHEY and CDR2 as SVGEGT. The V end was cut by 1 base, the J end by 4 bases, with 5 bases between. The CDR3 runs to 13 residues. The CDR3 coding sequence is TGTGCCAGCAGTTACTGGGGGAATCAGCCCCAGCATTTT. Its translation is CASSYWGNQPQHF.

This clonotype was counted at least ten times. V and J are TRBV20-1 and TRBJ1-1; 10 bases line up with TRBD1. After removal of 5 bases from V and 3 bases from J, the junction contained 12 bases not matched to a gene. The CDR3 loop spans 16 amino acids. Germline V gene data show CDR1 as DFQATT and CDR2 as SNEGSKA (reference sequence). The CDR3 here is CSAPVGTGVVYTEAFF. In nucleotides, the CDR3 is TGCAGTGCTCCTGTTGGGACAGGGGTGGTATACACTGAAGCTTTCTTT.

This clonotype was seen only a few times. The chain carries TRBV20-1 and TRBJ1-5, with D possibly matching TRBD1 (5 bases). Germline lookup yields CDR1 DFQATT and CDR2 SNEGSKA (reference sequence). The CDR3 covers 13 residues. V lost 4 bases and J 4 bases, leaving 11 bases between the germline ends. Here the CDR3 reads CSAKQEINQPQHF. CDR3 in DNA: TGCAGTGCTAAACAGGAAATAAATCAGCCCCAGCATTTT.

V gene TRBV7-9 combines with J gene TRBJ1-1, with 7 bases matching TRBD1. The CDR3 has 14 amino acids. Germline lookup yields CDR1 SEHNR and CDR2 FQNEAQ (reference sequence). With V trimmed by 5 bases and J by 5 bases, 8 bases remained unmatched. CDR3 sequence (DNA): TGTGCCAGCAGCGTACAGGGGTATGGAACTGAAGCTTTCTTT. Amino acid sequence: CASSVQGYGTEAFF.

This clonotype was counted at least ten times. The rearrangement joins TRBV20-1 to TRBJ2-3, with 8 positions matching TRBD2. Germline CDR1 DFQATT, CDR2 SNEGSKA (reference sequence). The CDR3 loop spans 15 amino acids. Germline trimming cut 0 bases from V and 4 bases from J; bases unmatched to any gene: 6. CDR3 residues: CSAREGLVIPDTQYF. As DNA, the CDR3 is TGCAGTGCTAGAGAGGGACTAGTCATCCCAGATACGCAGTATTTT.

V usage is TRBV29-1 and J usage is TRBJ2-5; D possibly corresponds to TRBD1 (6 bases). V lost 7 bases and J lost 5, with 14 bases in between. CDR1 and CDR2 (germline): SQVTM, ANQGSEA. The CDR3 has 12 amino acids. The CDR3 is CSASGTMETQYF. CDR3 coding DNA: TGCAGCGCTTCCGGGACAATGGAGACCCAGTACTTC.

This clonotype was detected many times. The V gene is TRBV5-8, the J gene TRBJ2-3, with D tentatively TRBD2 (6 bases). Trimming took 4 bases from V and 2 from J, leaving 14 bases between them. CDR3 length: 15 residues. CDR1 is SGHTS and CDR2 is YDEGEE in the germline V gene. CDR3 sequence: CASSRRASYTDTQYF. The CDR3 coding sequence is TGTGCCAGCAGCCGGAGGGCCTCTTACACAGATACGCAGTATTTT. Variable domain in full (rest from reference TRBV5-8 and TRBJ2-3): EAGVTQSPTHLIKTRGQQATLRCSPISGHTSVYWYQQALGLGLQFLLWYDEGEERNRGNFPPRFSGRQFPNYSSELNVNALELEDSALYLCASSRRASYTDTQYFGPGTRLTVL.

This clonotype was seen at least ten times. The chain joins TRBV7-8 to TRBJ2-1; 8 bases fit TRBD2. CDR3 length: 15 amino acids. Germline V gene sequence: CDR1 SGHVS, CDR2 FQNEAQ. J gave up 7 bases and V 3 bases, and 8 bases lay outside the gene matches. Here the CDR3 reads CASSFSGTPINEQFF. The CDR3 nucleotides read TGTGCCAGCAGCTTTAGCGGGACCCCTATTAATGAGCAGTTCTTC.

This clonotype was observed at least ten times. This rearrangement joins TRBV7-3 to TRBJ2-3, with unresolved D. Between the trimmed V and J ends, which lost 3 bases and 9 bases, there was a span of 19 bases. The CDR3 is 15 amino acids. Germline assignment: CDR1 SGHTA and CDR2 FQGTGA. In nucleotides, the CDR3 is TGTGCCAGCAGCTTGATGGTGGGGTCCGAAGGAACGCAGTATTTT. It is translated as CASSLMVGSEGTQYF.

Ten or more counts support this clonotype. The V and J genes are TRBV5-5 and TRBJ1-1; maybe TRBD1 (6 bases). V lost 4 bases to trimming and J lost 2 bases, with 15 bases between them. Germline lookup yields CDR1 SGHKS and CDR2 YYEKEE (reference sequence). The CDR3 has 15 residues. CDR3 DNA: TGTGCCAGCAGCCCCTGGGGGCAGCGAAACACTGAAGCTTTCTTT. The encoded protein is CASSPWGQRNTEAFF.

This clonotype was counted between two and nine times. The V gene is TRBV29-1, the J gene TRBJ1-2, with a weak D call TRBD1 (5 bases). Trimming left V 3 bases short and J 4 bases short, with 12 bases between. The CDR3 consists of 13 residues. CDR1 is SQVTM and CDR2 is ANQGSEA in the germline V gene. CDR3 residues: CSVDGGGGYGYTF. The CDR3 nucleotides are TGCAGCGTTGACGGGGGAGGTGGCTATGGCTACACCTTC. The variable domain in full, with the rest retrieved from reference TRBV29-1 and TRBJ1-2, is SAVISQKPSRDICQRGTSLTIQCQVDSQVTMMFWYRQQPGQSLTLIATANQGSEATYESGFVIDKFPISRPNLTFSTLTVSNMSPEDSSIYLCSVDGGGGYGYTFGSGTRLTVV.

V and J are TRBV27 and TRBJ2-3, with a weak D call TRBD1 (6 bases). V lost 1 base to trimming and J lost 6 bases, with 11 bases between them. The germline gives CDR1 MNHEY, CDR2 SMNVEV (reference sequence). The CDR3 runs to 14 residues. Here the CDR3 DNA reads TGTGCCAGCAGTTTATATGGGGGCGGGGATACGCAGTATTTT. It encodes CASSLYGGGDTQYF.